This passage covers 14 T cell receptor beta chains from one sample sequenced in a study of T cell repertoires in cytomegalovirus infection. No antigen has been identified for these receptors. A single record per CDR3 protein comes from TCRdb applying MiXCR to the reads. Here the sample spans around 140,000 distinct CDR3 sequences, approximately 30% being singletons. The source material was CD8+ T cells from cultured PBMCs, sampled from culture after CMV antigen stimulation. The receptor set was obtained from a human donor in good health (CMV status not recorded). Some clones in this sample may be carry-over from other donors' samples.

This clonotype was seen ten or more times. As DNA, the CDR3 is TGTGCCACGACTACTGAGGTAGCGGGGGCCATGAACACCGGGGAGCTGTTTTTT. Encoded protein: CATTTEVAGAMNTGELFF. This chain links TRBV10-3 with TRBJ2-2; 9 nucleotides line up with TRBD2. The V segment lost 10 bases and the J segment 1 base; nucleotides outside the gene matches: 16. Germline values: CDR1 ENHRY, CDR2 SYGVKD. The CDR3 extends over 18 amino acids.

The J gene is TRBJ1-2, the V gene TRBV28; D perhaps matches TRBD1 (5 bases). The CDR3 totals 13 residues. Germline V lookup: CDR1 MDHEN, CDR2 SYDVKM. Deletions cut 5 bases from V and 8 bases from J, with 15 bases between. CDR3 region: CASSLPGGGGYTF. In DNA form, the CDR3 reads TGTGCCAGCAGTCTCCCCGGCGGGGGGGGCTACACCTTC.

The genes are TRBV5-4 and TRBJ2-7; D possibly matches TRBD1 or TRBD2 (7 bases each). The CDR3 consists of 12 residues. Germline-derived CDR1 and CDR2 are SGHNT and YYREEE (reference sequence). The germline V and J ends were trimmed by 9 bases and 7 bases, with 17 bases remaining between them. The CDR3 bases are TGTGCCACCTTGACAGGGACTAAAGAGCAGTACTTC. Residues: CATLTGTKEQYF.

The chain has TRBV7-3 and TRBJ2-3; 8 positions match TRBD2. The CDR3 runs 18 residues. V was clipped by 2 bases and J by 1 base; unmatched bases: 11. Germline V gene lookup returns CDR1 SGHTA and CDR2 FQGTGA. CDR3 amino acids: CASSLYSKGSGGTDTQYF. The CDR3 DNA is TGTGCCAGCAGCTTATATTCCAAGGGTAGCGGGGGCACAGATACGCAGTATTTT.

The V and J genes are TRBV10-3 and TRBJ2-3; TRBD2 agrees at 9 bases. The trim removed 0 bases at V and 2 bases at J, leaving 3 bases unmatched. Looked up from germline, CDR1 is ENHRY and CDR2 is SYGVKD. This CDR3 region has 16 residues. CDR3 DNA: TGTGCCATCAGTGAGTCGAGCGGGGGGCTCACAGATACGCAGTATTTT. Protein product: CAISESSGGLTDTQYF.

This clonotype was observed many times. V and J are TRBV2 and TRBJ1-1; D remains ambiguous. The V end was cut by 8 bases, the J end by 0 bases, with 16 bases between. The germline V gene has CDR1 SNHLY and CDR2 FYNNEI. This CDR3 contains 15 residues. Here the CDR3 DNA reads TGTGCCAGCTCCCAGGCTGCCGTTATGAACACTGAAGCTTTCTTT. Translated, it gives CASSQAAVMNTEAFF.

This clonotype was seen only a few times. This chain joins TRBV13 and TRBJ1-4, with 9 bases fitting TRBD1. J gave up 4 bases and V 5 bases, and 5 bases lay outside the gene matches. Germline lookup yields CDR1 PRHDT and CDR2 FYEKMQ (reference sequence). The CDR3 extends over 15 amino acids. The CDR3 nucleotides are TGTGCCAGCAGCACTAGGGACAGGGATAATGAAAAACTGTTTTTT. It codes for CASSTRDRDNEKLFF.

The chain is built from TRBV24-1 and TRBJ2-5, with D perhaps matching TRBD1 (6 bases). V was shortened by 3 bases and J by 6 bases, with 13 bases between the two germline ends. Looked up from germline, CDR1 is KGHDR and CDR2 is SFDVKD. This CDR3 is built from 14 residues. CDR3 amino acids: CATSDKQGLKTQYF. The CDR3 region has the DNA TGTGCCACCAGTGATAAGCAGGGGTTGAAGACCCAGTACTTC.

The genes are TRBV5-1 and TRBJ2-2; 8 nucleotides agree with TRBD2. J gave up 5 bases and V 3 bases, and 6 bases lay outside the gene matches. CDR1 is SGHRS and CDR2 is YFSETQ in the germline V gene. This CDR3 has 15 amino acids. CDR3 residues: CASSWGLVGTGELFF. In DNA, the CDR3 is TGCGCCAGCAGCTGGGGACTAGTGGGGACCGGGGAGCTGTTTTTT.

This clonotype occurred once. The genes are TRBV29-1 and TRBJ2-7; TRBD2 matches at 14 bases. The CDR3 is 16 residues long. The V segment lost 6 bases and the J segment 4 bases; nucleotides outside the gene matches: 11. Germline-derived CDR1 and CDR2 are SQVTM and ANQGSEA. The CDR3 nucleotides are TGCAGCGTAGAAAAGGGGACTAGCGGGGGTACGTACGAGCAGTACTTC. It is translated as CSVEKGTSGGTYEQYF.

The rearrangement links TRBV28 to TRBJ2-1, with TRBD1 matching 7 bases. V lost 10 bases and J lost 3; bases outside the gene matches: 9. CDR1 is MDHEN and CDR2 is SYDVKM in the germline V gene. This CDR3 spans 14 amino acids. Here the CDR3 DNA reads TGTGCCACGACCCGGACAGGTAGCTACAATGAGCAGTTCTTC. Translation gives CATTRTGSYNEQFF. The complete variable domain, with remaining parts taken from reference TRBV28 and TRBJ2-1, reads DVKVTQSSRYLVKRTGEKVFLECVQDMDHENMFWYRQDPGLGLRLIYFSYDVKMKEKGDIPEGYSVSREKKERFSLILESASTNQTSMYLCATTRTGSYNEQFFGPGTRLTVL.

The table lists this clonotype with many counts. The rearrangement uses TRBV28 and TRBJ1-1; tentative D call: TRBD1 (6 bases). Germline CDR1 is MDHEN and CDR2 is SYDVKM. Trimming shortened V by 6 bases and J by 5 bases, and 25 bases separated the two germline ends. The CDR3 consists of 17 residues. The CDR3 loop is CASRDDGGFSGETEAFF. In nucleotides, the CDR3 is TGTGCCAGCAGGGATGATGGGGGCTTTTCGGGGGAAACTGAAGCTTTCTTT.

This clonotype has just a few counts. The chain couples TRBV7-6 to TRBJ2-3, with 7 bases aligning to TRBD1. Trimming removed 5 bases from V and 3 bases from J; junction bases left unmatched: 5. The CDR3 has 14 residues. Germline assignment: CDR1 SGHVS and CDR2 FNYEAQ. The CDR3 sequence: CASSLTGETDTQYF. CDR3 bases: TGTGCCAGCAGCCTAACAGGGGAAACAGATACGCAGTATTTT.

This clonotype turned up a few times. V is TRBV27 and J is TRBJ2-1; 12 bases align to TRBD2. Germline trimming cut 5 bases from V and 6 bases from J; bases unmatched to any gene: 8. The V gene's germline CDR1 is MNHEY and CDR2 SMNVEV (reference sequence). The CDR3 runs 16 residues. The CDR3 region is CASSKLAGGPGNEQFF. The CDR3 DNA follows: TGTGCCAGCAGTAAGCTAGCGGGGGGGCCGGGCAATGAGCAGTTCTTC.